This is a list of T cell receptor beta chains from one sample in a study of CD8+CD57+ T cells in acquired aplastic anemia. TCRdb reanalysed the reads using MiXCR and keeps one entry per CDR3 protein. This sample has 150,000 to 200,000 distinct CDR3 sequences, with less than 50% found just once. Material: sorted CD4+, CD8+, or CD8+CD57+ T cells (not recorded which) from PBMCs. The receptors stem from a human donor with aplastic anemia. The CDR3 runs from the conserved cysteine through the conserved F or W. A D gene is named only where the DNA matches it firmly. Expanded clones are given a class, and other clones once, few, many or no size at all.

D: NA
size: many
V: TRBV4-1
J: TRBJ1-1
CDR3: CASSQEVTVNTEAFF
DNA: TGCGCCAGCAGCCAAGAGGTGACAGTGAACACTGAAGCTTTCTTT

D: NA
size: many
V: TRBV19
J: TRBJ1-2
CDR3: CASSTDAAGLSYGYTF
DNA: TGTGCCAGTAGTACCGACGCGGCAGGGCTCTCCTATGGCTACACCTTC

D: NA
size: NA
V: TRBV7-9
J: TRBJ1-1
CDR3: CASSSSGANEAFF
DNA: TGTGCCAGCAGCTCTTCAGGAGCAAATGAAGCTTTCTTT

D: NA
size: few
V: TRBV14
J: TRBJ2-1
CDR3: CASSPPSGGRYNEQFF
DNA: TGTGCCAGCAGCCCCCCATCCGGGGGCCGTTACAATGAGCAGTTCTTC

D: TRBD1
size: NA
V: TRBV6-5
J: TRBJ2-7
CDR3: CASSYGTGAREQYF
DNA: TGTGCCAGCAGTTACGGGACAGGGGCGCGGGAGCAGTACTTC

D: NA
size: NA
V: TRBV29-1
J: TRBJ1-1
CDR3: CSVRPGSEAFF
DNA: TGCAGCGTTCGCCCAGGCTCTGAAGCTTTCTTT

D: NA
size: NA
V: TRBV7-9
J: TRBJ2-5
CDR3: CASSPGSQETQYF
DNA: TGTGCCAGCAGCCCGGGGTCCCAAGAGACCCAGTACTTC

D: NA
size: NA
V: TRBV20-1
J: TRBJ1-2
CDR3: CSARDGQDLSYTF
DNA: TGCAGTGCTAGAGATGGGCAGGACCTCTCCTACACCTTC

D: NA
size: once
V: TRBV11-2
J: TRBJ2-6
CDR3: CASSATRTSGANVLTF
DNA: TGTGCCAGCAGCGCGACACGAACTTCTGGGGCCAACGTCCTGACTTTC

D: NA
size: few
V: TRBV24-1
J: TRBJ1-5
CDR3: CATSELGQKWKPQHF
DNA: TGTGCCACCAGTGAGCTCGGACAGAAGTGGAAGCCCCAGCATTTT

D: NA
size: NA
V: TRBV7-2
J: TRBJ1-1
CDR3: CASSLSGPLAEAFF
DNA: TGTGCCAGCAGCTTATCAGGGCCTTTGGCTGAAGCTTTCTTT

D: TRBD1
size: many
V: TRBV5-1
J: TRBJ2-7
CDR3: CASSSNLGTAYEQYF
DNA: TGCGCCAGCAGCTCAAATCTGGGGACAGCCTACGAGCAGTACTTC

D: TRBD1
size: NA
V: TRBV2
J: TRBJ1-1
CDR3: CASSHPGQGLWGAFF
DNA: TGTGCCAGCAGTCACCCGGGACAGGGACTCTGGGGAGCTTTCTTT

D: NA
size: NA
V: TRBV24-1
J: TRBJ2-3
CDR3: CATSDLTGTGSTDTQYF
DNA: TGTGCCACCAGTGATTTGACAGGGACTGGTTCCACAGATACGCAGTATTTT

D: NA
size: NA
V: TRBV19
J: TRBJ1-2
CDR3: CASRRPADGNYGYTF
DNA: TGTGCCAGTAGGCGGCCCGCCGACGGGAACTATGGCTACACCTTC

D: TRBD1
size: NA
V: TRBV5-4
J: TRBJ1-1
CDR3: CASGLQGASEAFF
DNA: TGTGCCAGCGGCCTACAGGGGGCCTCTGAAGCTTTCTTT

D: TRBD1
size: once
V: TRBV5-1
J: TRBJ1-2
CDR3: CASSSRRGQPYGYTF
DNA: TGCGCCAGCAGCTCCAGAAGGGGACAGCCATATGGCTACACCTTC

D: NA
size: many
V: TRBV7-8
J: TRBJ2-1
CDR3: CASSLVARTIYNEQFF
DNA: TGTGCCAGCAGCTTAGTAGCGCGGACGATTTACAATGAGCAGTTCTTC

D: TRBD1
size: NA
V: TRBV7-2
J: TRBJ1-1
CDR3: CASRFTGGKDTEAFF
DNA: TGTGCCAGCAGATTCACAGGGGGCAAGGACACTGAAGCTTTCTTT

D: TRBD2
size: NA
V: TRBV7-2
J: TRBJ2-7
CDR3: CASSYGLAVTYEQYF
DNA: TGTGCCAGCAGCTACGGACTAGCGGTTACCTACGAGCAGTACTTC

D: NA
size: NA
V: TRBV5-1
J: TRBJ2-1
CDR3: CASSDPGGERFF
DNA: TGCGCCAGCAGCGACCCAGGAGGTGAGCGGTTCTTC

D: NA
size: NA
V: TRBV20-1
J: TRBJ2-7
CDR3: CSARPLITGNYEQYF
DNA: TGCAGTGCTAGGCCACTTATAACAGGGAACTACGAGCAGTACTTC

D: NA
size: once
V: TRBV18
J: TRBJ1-2
CDR3: CASSSGTGRGYTF
DNA: TGTGCCAGCTCATCCGGGACCGGGAGGGGCTACACCTTC

D: TRBD1
size: many
V: TRBV6-1
J: TRBJ2-6
CDR3: CASTDRGGANVLTF
DNA: TGTGCCAGCACGGACAGGGGTGGGGCCAACGTCCTGACTTTC

D: TRBD1
size: many
V: TRBV9
J: TRBJ2-5
CDR3: CASSVGQGTETQYF
DNA: TGTGCCAGCAGCGTAGGACAGGGGACGGAGACCCAGTACTTC

D: NA
size: NA
V: TRBV7-9
J: TRBJ2-1
CDR3: CASSPYGGRGEQFF
DNA: TGTGCCAGCAGCCCGTACGGGGGGCGGGGTGAGCAGTTCTTC

D: NA
size: NA
V: TRBV10-3
J: TRBJ2-7
CDR3: CAISELNYEQYF
DNA: TGTGCCATCAGCGAACTGAACTACGAGCAGTACTTC

D: NA
size: few
V: TRBV19
J: TRBJ1-6
CDR3: CASSIGPNSPLHF
DNA: TGTGCCAGTAGTATTGGTCCGAATTCACCCCTCCACTTT

D: TRBD1
size: NA
V: TRBV25-1
J: TRBJ1-1
CDR3: CASSEGQLPSTEAFF
DNA: TGTGCCAGCAGTGAGGGACAGCTCCCCTCCACTGAAGCTTTCTTT

D: NA
size: few
V: TRBV7-9
J: TRBJ2-7
CDR3: CASSRSGSYEQYF
DNA: TGTGCCAGCAGCCGTAGCGGTTCCTACGAGCAGTACTTC

D: NA
size: many
V: TRBV5-1
J: TRBJ2-5
CDR3: CASSLAKGRETQYF
DNA: TGCGCCAGCAGCTTGGCCAAAGGGCGAGAGACCCAGTACTTC

D: TRBD1
size: many
V: TRBV24-1
J: TRBJ1-1
CDR3: CATSGVGQGAEAFF
DNA: TGTGCCACCAGTGGGGTGGGACAGGGAGCTGAAGCTTTCTTT

D: TRBD1
size: NA
V: TRBV6-1
J: TRBJ2-7
CDR3: CASRIGQGLSYEQYF
DNA: TGTGCCAGCAGAATCGGACAGGGTCTCTCCTACGAGCAGTACTTC

D: TRBD2
size: many
V: TRBV12-3/TRBV12-4
J: TRBJ2-5
CDR3: CASSSRGGILETQYF
DNA: TGTGCCAGCAGTAGCCGGGGGGGGATCTTGGAGACCCAGTACTTC

D: TRBD2
size: many
V: TRBV19
J: TRBJ2-3
CDR3: CASMLAGVADTQYF
DNA: TGTGCCAGTATGCTAGCGGGAGTAGCAGATACGCAGTATTTT

D: NA
size: NA
V: TRBV2
J: TRBJ2-1
CDR3: CASSEAIQQGVEQFF
DNA: TGTGCCAGCAGTGAAGCTATCCAGCAAGGGGTTGAGCAGTTCTTC

D: NA
size: few
V: TRBV20-1
J: TRBJ2-7
CDR3: CSALEVQGSYEQYF
DNA: TGCAGTGCCTTAGAAGTACAGGGATCCTACGAGCAGTACTTC

D: NA
size: NA
V: TRBV14
J: TRBJ1-2
CDR3: CASSQPSYGYTF
DNA: TGTGCCAGCAGCCAGCCCAGCTATGGCTACACCTTC

D: NA
size: NA
V: TRBV14
J: TRBJ2-1
CDR3: CASSQDGTPTRTQFF
DNA: TGTGCCAGCAGCCAAGATGGGACCCCGACACGCACGCAGTTCTTC